These T cell receptor beta chains were read from a single sample in a study of T cell repertoires in cytomegalovirus infection. TCRdb analysed the reads with MiXCR anew, one entry per CDR3 protein. The sample carries about 150,000 distinct CDR3 sequences, around 20% recorded once. Input material: PBMCs. Receptors were obtained from a human donor in good health (CMV status not recorded). Some clones in this sample may be carry-over from other donors' samples. CDR3s include the opening cysteine and the closing phenylalanine or tryptophan. D genes are given only for firm matches. The size field is filled for only some rows; it gives once, few, many or a size class.

v_call,d_call,j_call,clone_size,cdr3_nt,cdr3_aa
TRBV7-2,TRBD1,TRBJ1-5,medium-sized,TGTGCCAGCAGCCCTACAGGGGGTAATCAGCCCCAGCATTTT,CASSPTGGNQPQHF
TRBV18,-,TRBJ2-1,-,TGTGCCAGCTCACTAGCGGGACAGGGACCCAATGAGCAGTTCTTC,CASSLAGQGPNEQFF
TRBV2,-,TRBJ1-2,many,TGTGCCAGCACCCCACAGGCCCCCTATGGCTACACCTTC,CASTPQAPYGYTF
TRBV7-2,TRBD2,TRBJ2-6,many,TGTGCCAGCAGCTTAGATCCTAGCGGGAGGGTCCCCTCTGGGGCCAACGTCCTGACTTTC,CASSLDPSGRVPSGANVLTF
TRBV10-3,TRBD1,TRBJ2-7,few,TGTGCCATCAGTCCGGGACAGTTCTACGAGCAGTACTTC,CAISPGQFYEQYF
TRBV11-3,TRBD2,TRBJ2-1,-,TGTGCCAGCAGCTTAGGACTAGCGGAGGACCCCGATAATGAGCAGTTCTTC,CASSLGLAEDPDNEQFF
TRBV28,-,TRBJ2-7,few,TGTGCCAGCAGTTTGCCCCCTACCTACGAGCAGTACTTC,CASSLPPTYEQYF
TRBV29-1,-,TRBJ2-7,once,TGCAGCGTTTTGTGGGAGGACAGGAGCTCCTACGAGCAGTACTTC,CSVLWEDRSSYEQYF
TRBV5-1,TRBD2,TRBJ2-1,few,TGCGCCAGCAGCCCAGCTAGCGGGGGGGTCCATGAGCAGTTCTTC,CASSPASGGVHEQFF
TRBV15,-,TRBJ2-3,-,TGTGCCACCAGCAGAGACAGGGGTCCCACAGATACGCAGTATTTT,CATSRDRGPTDTQYF
TRBV6-2/TRBV6-3,-,TRBJ2-7,few,TGTGCCAGCAGTTACTCCGAGACTAGGCCAGCCTCCGAGCAGTACTTC,CASSYSETRPASEQYF
TRBV10-3,-,TRBJ1-2,-,TGTGCCATCAGAAAAACGAATGGCTACACCTTC,CAIRKTNGYTF
TRBV19,-,TRBJ1-5,-,TGTGCCAGTAGGGGAAATAATCAGCCCCAGCATTTT,CASRGNNQPQHF
TRBV7-9,TRBD1,TRBJ1-2,-,TGTGCCAGCAGCGCAGGGACAGGGTTTGGCTATGGCTACACCTTC,CASSAGTGFGYGYTF
TRBV7-8,-,TRBJ2-5,many,TGTGCCAGCGTTTGGGGGGAGACCCAGTACTTC,CASVWGETQYF
TRBV18,TRBD2,TRBJ2-7,few,TGTGCCAGCTCACCACCGGTCCTAGCGGGAGTTGGCGAGCAGTACTTC,CASSPPVLAGVGEQYF
TRBV12-3/TRBV12-4,-,TRBJ2-2,-,TGTGCCAGCAGTTATCTCCGGGACACTCTAAACACCGGGGAGCTGTTTTTT,CASSYLRDTLNTGELFF
TRBV29-1,-,TRBJ1-5,many,TGCAGCGCCGGGGGTGGGCGGGGGGCAAATCAGCCCCAGCATTTT,CSAGGGRGANQPQHF
TRBV5-6,TRBD2,TRBJ2-5,-,TGTGCCAGTGACAGACTAGCGGGAGTCTTAGGGGACCAAGAGACCCAGTACTTC,CASDRLAGVLGDQETQYF
TRBV12-3/TRBV12-4,-,TRBJ1-4,-,TGTGCCAGCAGTTTTGCCCAGGGAAAACTGTTTTTT,CASSFAQGKLFF
TRBV28,TRBD1,TRBJ1-5,-,TGTGCCAGCAGTTTAGAGGGACAGGGAAGCAATCAGCCCCAGCATTTT,CASSLEGQGSNQPQHF
TRBV7-2,TRBD1,TRBJ1-2,many,TGTGCCAGCAGCCAGACAGGGGACTATGGCTACACCTTC,CASSQTGDYGYTF
TRBV2,-,TRBJ2-1,many,TGTGCCAGCAGTGAAGGCAGGGGGGCCTACAATGAGCAGTTCTTC,CASSEGRGAYNEQFF
TRBV2,-,TRBJ1-1,-,TGTGCCAGCAGACGTGGGAGTGGGGGCACTGAAGCTTTCTTT,CASRRGSGGTEAFF
TRBV28,-,TRBJ1-5,-,TGTGCCAGCAGTTCCGGAGGGGGGAACAATCAGCCCCAGCATTTT,CASSSGGGNNQPQHF
TRBV28,-,TRBJ2-5,-,TGTGCCAGCAGTTTTGTCGGGATCTCAGAGACCCAGTACTTC,CASSFVGISETQYF
TRBV10-3,-,TRBJ1-2,few,TGTGCCATCAGTGATGGCTCTGGCTACACCTTC,CAISDGSGYTF
TRBV28,-,TRBJ2-5,-,TGTGCCAGCAGTTCTATGGGGGGCCAAGAGACCCAGTACTTC,CASSSMGGQETQYF
TRBV6-2/TRBV6-3,-,TRBJ2-1,-,TGTGCCAGCAGTTACCCCCTCCTTGGGGGAGAGGGGTCCTACAATGAGCAGTTCTTC,CASSYPLLGGEGSYNEQFF
TRBV28,-,TRBJ2-3,few,TGTGCCAGCAGTACACGGGACATAGGCACAGATACGCAGTATTTT,CASSTRDIGTDTQYF
TRBV7-2,-,TRBJ2-7,many,TGTGCCAGCAGCCCAGCAGGGAACTCCTACGAGCAGTACTTC,CASSPAGNSYEQYF
TRBV11-1,-,TRBJ2-1,many,TGTGCCAGCAGCGAGCCGATAGAATCCTACAATGAGCAGTTCTTC,CASSEPIESYNEQFF
TRBV7-9,-,TRBJ1-3,many,TGTGCCAGCAGCTTGACAAGCTCTGGAAACACCATATATTTT,CASSLTSSGNTIYF
TRBV9,-,TRBJ2-1,few,TGTGCCAGCAGCGTAGGGGACCCTAGGTCCAATGAGCAGTTCTTC,CASSVGDPRSNEQFF
TRBV20-1,-,TRBJ2-6,-,TGCAGTGCTAGCTGGGGACAACGCTCTGGGGCCAACGTCCTGACTTTC,CSASWGQRSGANVLTF
TRBV12-3/TRBV12-4,-,TRBJ2-7,-,TGTGCCAGCAGGACCCGGGACCCCTCCGGCCAGCAGTACTTC,CASRTRDPSGQQYF
TRBV4-3,-,TRBJ2-1,-,TGCGCCAGCAGCCAAGATGGGACGGAGCAGTTCTTC,CASSQDGTEQFF
TRBV19,TRBD2,TRBJ2-1,-,TGTGCCAGTAGTATAGCTGGGGGGGGGCAGTTCTTC,CASSIAGGGQFF
TRBV28,TRBD1,TRBJ2-1,few,TGTGCCAGCAGTTGGAACAGGGGTTCCTACAATGAGCAGTTCTTC,CASSWNRGSYNEQFF
TRBV29-1,-,TRBJ2-7,-,TGCAGCGTAAAGGACTCCCGGTTGTACTTC,CSVKDSRLYF
TRBV28,TRBD2,TRBJ2-1,many,TGTGCCAGCAGTCCTGATCTAGCGGGATCCTACAATGAGCAGTTCTTC,CASSPDLAGSYNEQFF
TRBV29-1,-,TRBJ2-1,-,TGCAGCGTTGAAGGACTCTACAGGGAAACGTACAATGAGCAGTTCTTC,CSVEGLYRETYNEQFF
TRBV28,-,TRBJ2-7,-,TGTGCCAGCAGTACCCCGGGACTTATAACCTACGAGCAGTACTTC,CASSTPGLITYEQYF
TRBV14,-,TRBJ1-6,-,TGTGCCAGCAGCCAAGCGCGGCAGGCGAGGTTCTCACCCCTCCACTTT,CASSQARQARFSPLHF
TRBV7-2,TRBD2,TRBJ2-5,-,TGTGCCAGCAGCTTACAAATTAGCGGGGGGGCCTCAAAGACCCAGTACTTC,CASSLQISGGASKTQYF
TRBV12-3/TRBV12-4,-,TRBJ1-1,-,TGTGCCAGCACCCCCGGCGGGCGAGACACTGAAGCTTTCTTT,CASTPGGRDTEAFF
TRBV20-1,TRBD2,TRBJ2-7,-,TGCAGTGCTCCAGTCCCGGGACTAGGTTCCGAGCAGTACTTC,CSAPVPGLGSEQYF
TRBV7-8,-,TRBJ1-1,many,TGTGCCAGCAGCGCGACCCTCGCCGGGAACACTGAAGCTTTCTTT,CASSATLAGNTEAFF